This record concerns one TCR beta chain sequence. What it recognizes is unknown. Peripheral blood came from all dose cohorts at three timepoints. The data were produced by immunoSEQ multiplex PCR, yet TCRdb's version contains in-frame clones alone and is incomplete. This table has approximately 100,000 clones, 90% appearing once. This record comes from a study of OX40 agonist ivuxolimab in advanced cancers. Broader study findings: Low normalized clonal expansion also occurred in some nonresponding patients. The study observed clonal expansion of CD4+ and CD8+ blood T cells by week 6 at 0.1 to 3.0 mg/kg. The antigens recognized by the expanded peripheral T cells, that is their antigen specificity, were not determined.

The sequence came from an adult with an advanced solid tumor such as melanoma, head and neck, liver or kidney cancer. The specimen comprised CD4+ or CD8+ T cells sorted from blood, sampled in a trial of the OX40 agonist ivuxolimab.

CDR3 in amino acids: CASSQLAARRNEQFF. CDR3 sequence (DNA): TGTGCCAGCAGCCAACTAGCGGCAAGGCGGAATGAGCAGTTCTTC. The chain uses TRBV2 and TRBJ2-1; TRBD2 aligns across 8 bases. There are 15 residues in the CDR3. Per germline, CDR1 SNHLY and CDR2 FYNNEI. After removal of 6 bases from V and 7 bases from J, the junction contained 11 bases not matched to a gene.